This passage covers 18 T cell receptor beta chains from one sample sequenced in a study of T cells in Graves' hyperthyroidism and ophthalmopathy. Template material for amplifying TCR beta CDR3 regions consisted of RNA transcripts. First-round RT-PCR of the TCR CDR3 relied on the HTBI primer set. Via MiXCR, TCRdb re-called the multiplex PCR reads, giving one row per CDR3 protein. Of around 390,000 distinct CDR3 sequences listed, about 14% are singletons. Sequenced input: blood. These TCRs come from a woman in her 30s with Graves' ophthalmopathy.

This clonotype has ten or more counts. The chain couples TRBV3-1 to TRBJ2-2; 7 bases line up with TRBD1. V was pared by 1 base and J by 5 bases, with 4 bases of the junction left unmatched. The CDR3 extends over 15 amino acids. Per germline, CDR1 LGHDT and CDR2 YNNKEL (reference sequence). The CDR3 is CASSQGQGVTGELFF. CDR3 nucleotides: TGTGCCAGCAGCCAAGGACAGGGAGTGACCGGGGAGCTGTTTTTT.

This clonotype was detected only a few times. V usage is TRBV6-1 and J usage is TRBJ2-5, with D possibly being TRBD1 or TRBD2 (5 bases each). Germline lookup yields CDR1 MNHNS and CDR2 SASEGT. The CDR3 length is 14 residues. V was shortened by 6 bases and J by 4 bases, with 15 bases between the two germline ends. The CDR3 coding sequence is TGTGCCAGCAGCCTCAGGGAGTCTGGAGAGACCCAGTACTTC. Translation gives CASSLRESGETQYF.

Many counts were recorded for this clonotype. The chain carries TRBV28 and TRBJ1-2, with a possible D match to TRBD1 (6 bases). The V and J ends lost 5 bases and 9 bases respectively, with 22 bases between them. Germline loops: CDR1 MDHEN, CDR2 SYDVKM. This CDR3 comprises 15 residues. The CDR3 loop reads CASSHMTDRTVCYTF. CDR3 coding DNA: TGTGCCAGCAGTCATATGACCGACAGGACGGTTTGCTACACCTTC.

This clonotype has ten or more counts. This chain joins TRBV5-1 and TRBJ1-2, with TRBD1 matching over 8 bases. CDR3 length equals 14 residues. Germline CDR1 and CDR2: SGHRS and YFSETQ. V dropped 4 bases and J dropped 6; count of bases not matched to a gene: 8. The CDR3 sequence is CASSGYGQGNGYTF. In DNA form, the CDR3 reads TGCGCCAGCAGCGGGTACGGACAGGGTAATGGCTACACCTTC.

This clonotype was seen repeatedly, ten times or more. The chain has TRBV3-1 and TRBJ1-5; no clear D gene. This CDR3 has 13 amino acids. Deletions cut 0 bases from V and 7 bases from J, with 7 bases between. Looked up from germline, CDR1 is LGHDT and CDR2 is YNNKEL (reference sequence). CDR3 in DNA: TGTGCCAGCAGCCAAGAGAGGCGGCAGCCCCAGCATTTT. Amino acids: CASSQERRQPQHF.

The V and J genes are TRBV4-1 and TRBJ1-1; no clear D. V was cut by 0 bases and J by 6 bases, with 14 bases left in between. The CDR3 length is 15 residues. Germline V gives CDR1 MGHRA, CDR2 YSYEKL. The CDR3 here is CASSQDNWEAAEAFF. CDR3 coding DNA: TGCGCCAGCAGCCAAGATAATTGGGAGGCGGCTGAAGCTTTCTTT.

This clonotype was recorded many times. J is TRBJ2-5 and V is TRBV3-1; D may be TRBD1 (6 bases). V was shortened by 1 base and J by 1 base, with 16 bases between the two germline ends. The CDR3 extends over 17 amino acids. Per the germline V gene, CDR1 is LGHDT and CDR2 is YNNKEL (reference sequence). The CDR3 here is CASSQADAGALQETQYF. DNA for the CDR3: TGTGCCAGCAGCCAAGCCGACGCAGGGGCTCTCCAAGAGACCCAGTACTTC.

The rearrangement uses TRBV7-3 and TRBJ2-1; D is possibly TRBD2 (5 bases). CDR3 size: 15 residues. The germline V and J ends were trimmed by 1 base and 5 bases, with 12 bases remaining between them. In germline, CDR1 is SGHTA, CDR2 FQGTGA. The CDR3 bases are TGTGCCAGCAGCTTAAGTCCGGGATGGGACAATGAGCAGTTCTTC. It is translated as CASSLSPGWDNEQFF.

This clonotype has ten or more counts. The V call is TRBV24-1, the J call TRBJ1-2; D might be TRBD1 (5 bases). The V gene's germline CDR1 is KGHDR and CDR2 SFDVKD. CDR3 length equals 13 residues. V was cut by 5 bases and J by 6 bases, with 12 bases left in between. The CDR3: CATSGGLADGYTF. CDR3 coding DNA: TGTGCCACCAGTGGGGGACTCGCGGATGGCTACACCTTC.

Many counts were recorded for this clonotype. The CDR3 reads CVTRPGTYEQYF. The CDR3 nucleotides read TGTGTCACAAGGCCGGGGACCTACGAGCAGTACTTC. The chain uses TRBV28 and TRBJ2-7, with a weak D call TRBD2 (5 bases). The CDR3 covers 12 residues. Germline CDR1 and CDR2: MDHEN and SYDVKM.

This clonotype occurred many times. This chain links TRBV2 with TRBJ2-5, with a tentative D call TRBD2 (5 bases). CDR1 and CDR2 (germline): SNHLY, FYNNEI. The CDR3 is 17 residues long. V was cut by 6 bases and J by 2 bases, with 22 bases left in between. The CDR3 nucleotides are TGTGCCAGCAGGAGGACGGGAACCAGACTGATACAAGAGACCCAGTACTTC. Protein sequence: CASRRTGTRLIQETQYF.

This clonotype appeared many times. J is TRBJ1-1 and V is TRBV5-1; D may be TRBD1 (5 bases). Deletions cut 4 bases from V and 1 base from J, with 8 bases between. CDR1 is SGHRS and CDR2 is YFSETQ in the germline V gene. The CDR3 length is 13 residues. CDR3 in DNA: TGCGCCAGCAGCATCAGGGAGAACACTGAAGCTTTCTTT. It translates to CASSIRENTEAFF.

This clonotype was seen repeatedly, ten times or more. The rearrangement joins TRBV12-3 or TRBV12-4 to TRBJ2-2, with TRBD2 identical over 9 bases. The V segment lost 5 bases and the J segment 4 bases; nucleotides outside the gene matches: 5. The CDR3 extends over 15 amino acids. The CDR3 protein is CASSRTSGLTGELFF. The CDR3 DNA reads TGTGCCAGCAGTCGTACTAGCGGGCTCACCGGGGAGCTGTTTTTT.

This clonotype was observed a few times. The rearrangement uses TRBV11-1 and TRBJ2-1; TRBD2 matches at 8 bases. The V gene's germline CDR1 is SGHAT and CDR2 FQDESV (reference sequence). CDR3 size: 13 residues. Germline trimming cut 6 bases from V and 9 bases from J; bases unmatched to any gene: 7. This CDR3 reads CASRAGGGFEQFF. In DNA, the CDR3 is TGTGCCAGCAGAGCCGGGGGGGGTTTTGAGCAGTTCTTC.

The table lists this clonotype with many counts. The chain links TRBV6-1 to TRBJ1-3; the D is unclear. The length of the CDR3 is 15 residues. V was shortened by 5 bases and J by 2 bases, with 13 bases between the two germline ends. Germline V gene sequence: CDR1 MNHNS, CDR2 SASEGT. The CDR3, as DNA: TGTGCCAGCAGTCTCTCACGTGGCGCTGGAAACACCATATATTTT. Amino acids: CASSLSRGAGNTIYF.

This clonotype was counted only a few times. V is TRBV28 and J is TRBJ1-6, with a possible D match to TRBD1 (5 bases). Germline loops: CDR1 MDHEN, CDR2 SYDVKM. The length of the CDR3 is 13 residues. The germline V and J ends were trimmed by 4 bases and 10 bases, with 11 bases remaining between them. CDR3 region: CASSSGRASPLHF. DNA for the CDR3: TGTGCCAGCAGTTCCGGCAGGGCGTCACCCCTCCACTTT.

This clonotype occurred many times. This rearrangement joins TRBV28 to TRBJ1-1, with TRBD1 as a possible D gene (5 bases). The CDR3 extends over 11 amino acids. Trimming took 8 bases from V and 1 from J, leaving 5 bases between them. Per the germline V gene, CDR1 is MDHEN and CDR2 is SYDVKM. The CDR3 nucleotides read TGTGCCAGCGGGACGAACACTGAAGCTTTCTTT. Translated: CASGTNTEAFF.

This clonotype showed up just a few times. The V call is TRBV24-1, the J call TRBJ2-2, with no clear D. The germline V gene encodes CDR1 KGHDR and CDR2 SFDVKD. The CDR3 spans 13 residues. Deletions cut 7 bases from V and 2 bases from J, with 7 bases between. This CDR3 reads CATSTENTGELFF. The CDR3 nucleotides read TGTGCCACCAGCACAGAAAACACCGGGGAGCTGTTTTTT.